The entry below gives a single TCR beta chain sequence along with its context. In this sample, this clonotype turned up many times. The specificity of this receptor is unknown. No per-base quality is available; no much larger clone lies one base away. Amplification of TCR beta CDR3 regions was carried out from RNA transcripts. The TCR CDR3 was subjected to a first round of RT-PCR using the HTBI primer set and the Qiagen OneStep RT-PCR kit. Libraries were constructed in a second round of multiplex PCR, after which size selection and purification were performed. The libraries were sequenced on an Illumina HiSeq2000 using paired-end 100 bp reads. The paper's data handling went like this. SOAPnuke was used to process the raw data, removing reads that contained adapters or uncalled bases, had a mean Phred below 15, or lacked an exact match to the constant primer or identifier. COPE v1.2.5 was used to merge the high-quality paired reads, and each unique nucleotide sequence was defined as a clonotype. MiTCR v1.1 was used to align the clonotypes against IMGT TRBV, TRBD and TRBJ reference segments. The analysis included only V-J combinations with a frequency above 0.0001, which together covered 99% to 99.2% of the repertoires. A TCS score was defined as the ratio of F50 (clonal expansion) to E x V (chaos), with BLOSUM62-based TCRdist applied between CDR3 peptides within each V-J. Welch's t-statistics and random forest reduced approximately 520 V-J features to some 14, which were used in a naive Bayes classifier (R e1071). TCRdb redid the processing of the public reads, applying fastp at Q25 and MiXCR, and retained in-frame beta chains. CDR3 protein sequences are deduplicated, and each keeps its most common genes and DNA. The V and J calls, along with clone size, are taken from TCRdb and not from the paper's own processing. The sample profile shows roughly 660,000 distinct CDR3 sequences; 17% of them were found once. The ten largest make up about 14% of the sample.

This entry belongs to a study of T cells in Graves' hyperthyroidism and ophthalmopathy (dated by TCRdb to about 2019). For the wider study: Peripheral blood samples were taken at initial diagnosis, before any treatment was given. Whether ophthalmopathy could be predicted prospectively was tested in an independent validation cohort made up of some 20 hyperthyroidism patients plus 17 patients who later progressed to ophthalmopathy. According to the paper, TCR Vbeta CDR3 sequencing was carried out on about 140 peripheral blood samples, which came from 40 to 45 ophthalmopathy, around 74 hyperthyroidism and around 17 progressor patients. Thyroid tissue and blood T-cell repertoires from six Graves' hyperthyroidism patients were also compared in the study. After blood sampling, hyperthyroidism patients were treated with methimazole at a starting dose of 30 mg daily, and ophthalmopathy patients were treated with high-dose intravenous methylprednisolone. For training and testing, the approximately 97 patients in the discovery cohort were randomly divided in a 7:3 ratio. A discovery cohort of approximately 100 patients, approximately 45 with Graves' ophthalmopathy and more than 55 with stable Graves' hyperthyroidism, was used to find distinguishing TCR V-J signatures. The investigation overall reported the following: In cross-validation, a model built on a 13 V-J signature told ophthalmopathy apart from stable hyperthyroidism with just under 90% sensitivity and roughly 82% specificity, and in testing the same model reached 80%/75%. Blood samples also contained most of the expanded thyroid clonotypes (frequency above 0.001), which suggests that blood repertoires may reflect thyroid immune responses. In validation, the model predicted progression to ophthalmopathy with around 71% sensitivity and roughly 75% specificity, a median of roughly seven months before onset. Sample size was not statistically predetermined, and blinding of investigators to group allocation was not performed.

Graves' hyperthyroidism was defined as stable when no progression to ophthalmopathy occurred over 18 months of follow-up. Hyperthyroidism patients were aged 18 to 65 years and newly diagnosed, with disease duration of less than 2 months. The study excluded patients with uncontrolled infections, other autoimmune diseases, pregnancy or lactation. Diagnoses relied on clinical symptoms, serum thyroxine and TRAb, thyroid ultrasound and orbital computed tomography. PBMCs were separated from around 9.1 ml of fresh peripheral blood using Ficoll-Paque density gradient centrifugation. Trizol reagent was used to extract total RNA, and RNA quality was then checked on an Agilent 2100 Bioanalyzer. Including cysteine and phenylalanine, the CDR3 has 15 amino acids. Only the CDR3 DNA stays, 45 bases, in frame from base 1. Clipping removes 7 bases from V and 8 bases from J, with 11 as the unmatched junction base count. Reading the germline V gene (reference sequence) gives CDR1 MNHEY and CDR2 SMNVEV.

This sequence was found in a man in his forties or fifties with Graves' hyperthyroidism. The chain employs TRBV27 and TRBJ2-1; TRBD1 agrees with 10 junctional bases. Sequencing used blood. The DNA sequence reads TGTGCCAGCACCCTGACAGGGGGCGCGGGCCATGAGCAGTTCTTC. This sequence encodes CASTLTGGAGHEQFF.